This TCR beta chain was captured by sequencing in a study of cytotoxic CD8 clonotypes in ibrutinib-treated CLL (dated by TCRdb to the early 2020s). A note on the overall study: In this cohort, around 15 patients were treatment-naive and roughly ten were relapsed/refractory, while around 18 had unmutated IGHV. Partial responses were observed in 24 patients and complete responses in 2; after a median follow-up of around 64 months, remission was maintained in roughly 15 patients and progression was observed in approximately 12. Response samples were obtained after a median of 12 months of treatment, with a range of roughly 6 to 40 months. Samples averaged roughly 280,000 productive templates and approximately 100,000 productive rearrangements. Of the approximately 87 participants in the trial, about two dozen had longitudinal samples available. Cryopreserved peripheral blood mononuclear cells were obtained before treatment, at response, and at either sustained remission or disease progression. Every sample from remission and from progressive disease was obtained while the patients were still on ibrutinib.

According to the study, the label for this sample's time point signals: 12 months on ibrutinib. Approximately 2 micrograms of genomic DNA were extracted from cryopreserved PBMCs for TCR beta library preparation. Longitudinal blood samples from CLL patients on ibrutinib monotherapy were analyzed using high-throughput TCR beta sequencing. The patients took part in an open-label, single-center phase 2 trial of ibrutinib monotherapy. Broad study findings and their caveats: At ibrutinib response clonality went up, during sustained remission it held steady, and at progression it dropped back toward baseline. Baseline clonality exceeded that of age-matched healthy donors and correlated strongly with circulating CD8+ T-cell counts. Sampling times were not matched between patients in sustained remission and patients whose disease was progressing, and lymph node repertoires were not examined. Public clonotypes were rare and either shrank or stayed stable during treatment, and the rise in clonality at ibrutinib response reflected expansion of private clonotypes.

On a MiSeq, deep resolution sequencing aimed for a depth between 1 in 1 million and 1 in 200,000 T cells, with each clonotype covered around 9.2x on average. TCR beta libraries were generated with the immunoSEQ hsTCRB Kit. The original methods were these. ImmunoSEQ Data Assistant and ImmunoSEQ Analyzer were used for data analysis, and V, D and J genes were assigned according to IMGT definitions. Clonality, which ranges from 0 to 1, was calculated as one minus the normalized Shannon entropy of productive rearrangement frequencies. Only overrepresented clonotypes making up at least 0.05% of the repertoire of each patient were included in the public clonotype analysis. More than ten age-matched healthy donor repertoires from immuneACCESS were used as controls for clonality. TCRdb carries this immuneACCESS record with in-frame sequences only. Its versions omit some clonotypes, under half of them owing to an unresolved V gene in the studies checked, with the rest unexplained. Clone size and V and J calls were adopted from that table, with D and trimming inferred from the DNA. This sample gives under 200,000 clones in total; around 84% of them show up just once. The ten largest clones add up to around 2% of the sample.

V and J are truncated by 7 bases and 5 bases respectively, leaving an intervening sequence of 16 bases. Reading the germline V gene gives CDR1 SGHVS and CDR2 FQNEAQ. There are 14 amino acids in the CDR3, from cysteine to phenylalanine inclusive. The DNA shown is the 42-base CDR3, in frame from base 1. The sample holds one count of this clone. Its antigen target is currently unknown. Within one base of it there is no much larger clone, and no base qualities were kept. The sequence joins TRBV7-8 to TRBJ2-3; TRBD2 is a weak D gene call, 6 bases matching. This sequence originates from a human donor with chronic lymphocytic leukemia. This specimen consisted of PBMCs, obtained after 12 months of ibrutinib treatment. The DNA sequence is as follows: TGTGCCAGCACCTCGCGGGGCCGAGGAGATACGCAGTATTTT. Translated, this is CASTSRGRGDTQYF.